The 10 T cell receptor beta chains given below trace back to one sample, sequenced in a study of blood T cell repertoires in COVID-19. Here immunoSEQ multiplex PCR was the method, and the copy in TCRdb shows in-frame clones only, minus some. The sample records fewer than 30,000 clones, approximately 66% being singletons. The sequencing input was peripheral blood. The receptors come from a man aged 60 to 69 with active or convalescent COVID-19.

The chain carries TRBV10-3 and TRBJ1-1, with 7 bases fitting TRBD1. The V gene's germline CDR1 is ENHRY and CDR2 SYGVKD. Trimming took 6 bases from V and 1 from J; bases not matched to a gene: 5. The CDR3 is 14 residues long. CDR3 bases: TGTGCCATCAGGGGGACAGCACAGAACACTGAAGCTTTCTTT. Its translation is CAIRGTAQNTEAFF.

This chain connects TRBV7-9 to TRBJ2-4; D gene uncertain. Germline CDR1 reads SEHNR; CDR2 reads FQNEAQ (reference sequence). V was trimmed by 5 bases and J by 0 bases, leaving 8 bases between them. This CDR3 comprises 14 residues. CDR3 sequence (DNA): TGTGCCAGCAGCCGGAGTGTAGCCAAAAACATTCAGTACTTC. Translating it yields CASSRSVAKNIQYF.

The V call is TRBV28, the J call TRBJ2-7; unclear D gene. V was cut by 3 bases and J by 4 bases, with 10 bases left in between. This CDR3 is 13 amino acids long. Germline CDR1 reads MDHEN; CDR2 reads SYDVKM. This CDR3 reads CASSLQSTYEQYF. CDR3 in DNA: TGTGCCAGCAGTTTGCAATCGACATACGAGCAGTACTTC.

This chain links TRBV29-1 with TRBJ2-7; 10 positions match TRBD1. Germline V CDR1 and CDR2: SQVTM, ANQGSEA. The length of the CDR3 is 12 residues. V was clipped by 7 bases and J by 5 bases; unmatched bases: 5. The CDR3 here is CSAGDRGHEQYF. The CDR3 coding sequence is TGCAGCGCCGGGGACAGGGGACACGAGCAGTACTTC.

The chain couples TRBV18 to TRBJ2-1; D might be TRBD2 (6 bases). Germline assignment: CDR1 KGHSH and CDR2 LQKENI. The germline V and J ends were trimmed by 6 bases and 4 bases, with 22 bases remaining between them. This CDR3 spans 17 amino acids. The CDR3 sequence: CASSQIRPGGVYNEQFF. CDR3 in DNA: TGTGCCAGCTCTCAGATACGGCCTGGCGGGGTTTACAATGAGCAGTTCTTC.

V is TRBV9 and J is TRBJ2-1; D is perhaps TRBD2 (7 bases). The CDR3 has 16 amino acids. Germline-derived CDR1 and CDR2 are SGDLS and YYNGEE. V dropped 0 bases and J dropped 6 bases, with 16 bases sitting between them. Here the CDR3 DNA reads TGTGCCAGCAGCGTAGGCGGGGGCTCCCTAACCAATGAGCAGTTCTTC. Protein product: CASSVGGGSLTNEQFF.

V usage is TRBV18 and J usage is TRBJ2-1, with TRBD1 as a possible D gene (6 bases). V gave up 2 bases and J gave up 4 bases, with 15 bases separating them. CDR3 size: 16 residues. Germline values: CDR1 KGHSH, CDR2 LQKENI. The CDR3 DNA reads as TGTGCCAGCTCACCAGCATCGGGAAGGGGGTACAATGAGCAGTTCTTC. Amino acids: CASSPASGRGYNEQFF.

The chain has TRBV24-1 and TRBJ2-1; 10 positions agree with TRBD2. This CDR3 has 14 amino acids. V lost 5 bases to trimming and J lost 8 bases; unmatched junction nucleotides: 5. Germline assignment: CDR1 KGHDR and CDR2 SFDVKD. CDR3 amino acids: CATSVTSGSYEQFF. CDR3 bases: TGTGCCACCAGTGTGACTAGCGGGTCGTATGAGCAGTTCTTC.

This clone was found a few times. This chain links TRBV2 with TRBJ2-6; TRBD1 agrees at 8 bases. CDR1 is SNHLY and CDR2 is FYNNEI in the germline V gene. CDR3 length equals 15 residues. The V segment lost 10 bases and the J segment 2 bases; nucleotides outside the gene matches: 7. As DNA, the CDR3 is TGTGCCATTTTGGACAGGGTCACTGGGGCCAACGTCCTGACTTTC. It yields the protein CAILDRVTGANVLTF.

V is TRBV18 and J is TRBJ2-3; the D gene is possibly TRBD1 (6 bases). The germline CDR1 and CDR2 sequences are KGHSH and LQKENI. The V end lost 0 bases, the J end lost 0 bases, and 13 bases lay between the germline ends. The CDR3 consists of 17 residues. The CDR3 coding sequence is TGTGCCAGCTCACCACCGGATGGGGGCCCTAGCACAGATACGCAGTATTTT. Amino acids: CASSPPDGGPSTDTQYF.